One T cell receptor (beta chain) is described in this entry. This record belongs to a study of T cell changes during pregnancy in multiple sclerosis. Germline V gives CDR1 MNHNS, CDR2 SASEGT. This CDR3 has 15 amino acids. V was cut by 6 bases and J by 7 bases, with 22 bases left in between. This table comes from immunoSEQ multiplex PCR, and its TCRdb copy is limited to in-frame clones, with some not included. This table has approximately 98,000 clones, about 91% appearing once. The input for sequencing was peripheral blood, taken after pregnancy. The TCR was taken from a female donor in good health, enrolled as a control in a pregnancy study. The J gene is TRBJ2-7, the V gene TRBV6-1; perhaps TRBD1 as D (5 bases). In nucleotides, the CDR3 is TGTGCCAGCAGCACGAGCATGACAGAAGTACGAGAGCAGTACTTC. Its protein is CASSTSMTEVREQYF.